The clone carrying this T cell receptor (beta chain) has a count of ten or more. This sample is part of a study of human T cells and chemical hapten exposure. Per germline, CDR1 SEHNR and CDR2 FQNEAQ (reference sequence). V shed 10 bases, J shed 5 bases, and the junction held 3 bases outside the gene matches. The CDR3 is 12 residues long. The time point is: pre-sensitization, week 0. Treatment meaning: therapeutic diphenylcyclopropenone sensitization with weekly scalp DPC. TCRdb fed the RACE reads into MiXCR, producing one record per CDR3 protein. Found here are about 120,000 distinct CDR3 sequences, roughly 14% of them singletons; the top ten hold 2.5% to 3.5%.

Sequenced material: whole blood, taken in connection with sensitization to the hapten diphenylcyclopropenone (DPC). The clonotype comes from a woman aged 18-29 years with alopecia areata. Some clones in this sample may be carry-over from other donors' samples. V gene TRBV7-9 combines with J gene TRBJ2-1, with 9 bases aligning to TRBD1. The DNA for the CDR3 is TGTGCCAACGGACAGGGGAACAATGAGCAGTTCTTC. Its translation is CANGQGNNEQFF.